The sequence of this T cell receptor beta chain was determined in a study of blood T cell repertoires in COVID-19. Study-level information: COVID-19 samples from acute and convalescent phases originated in the United States, Italy and Spain. T cells, B-cell-depleted T cells, or PBMCs provided the cDNA or gDNA that served as material.

The CDR3 totals 17 residues. CDR1 is SGDLS and CDR2 is YYNGEE in the germline V gene. V lost 0 bases and J lost 6, with 22 bases in between. Original data processing: Amplification with reference gene primers provided the estimates of nucleated cell counts. Clones were sequenced by immunoSEQ multiplex PCR, and TCRdb holds only the in-frame ones, with some missing. That table gives V, J and clone size, and the DNA gave D and trimming. The sample lists 250,000 to 350,000 clones, around 87% seen once, with approximately 8.1% in the top ten. The TCR comes from a woman in her forties or fifties who had recovered from COVID-19. Sample: peripheral blood. The V call is TRBV9, the J call TRBJ2-7, with D possibly being TRBD2 (6 bases). The CDR3 DNA reads as TGTGCCAGCAGCGTAGGGGCCTTGAGCGGTCTCGGGGGCGAGCAGTACTTC. The encoded protein is CASSVGALSGLGGEQYF.